Shown below are 9 T cell receptor beta chains from a single sample sequenced in a study of T cell repertoires in cytomegalovirus infection. One entry per CDR3 protein, called by TCRdb with MiXCR from the reads. The sample records about 740,000 distinct CDR3 sequences, about 33% being singletons. These receptors have no known antigen. The input for sequencing was cultured PBMCs, taken from culture after CMV antigen stimulation. These receptors came from a human donor in good health (CMV status not recorded). Some clones in this sample may be carry-over from other donors' samples.

The table lists this clonotype with a few counts. This chain joins TRBV6-6 and TRBJ2-1; D is ambiguous. CDR3 size: 12 residues. The ends were cut back, 5 bases at V and 9 bases at J, with 11 bases in the middle. Germline V CDR1 and CDR2: MNHNY, SVGAGI (reference sequence). The CDR3, as DNA: TGTGCCAGCAGTGCCCCGTCCGGTGAGCAGTTCTTC. This translates into CASSAPSGEQFF.

The rearrangement uses TRBV6-8 and TRBJ2-7; 7 bases align to TRBD2. CDR1 MNHGY and CDR2 SAAAGT come from the germline V gene. J gave up 0 bases and V 4 bases, and 6 bases lay outside the gene matches. The CDR3 spans 15 residues. The CDR3 is CASSLQAGTSYEQYF. CDR3 coding DNA: TGTGCCAGCAGTTTACAAGCGGGAACCTCCTACGAGCAGTACTTC.

The chain combines TRBV20-1 with TRBJ2-2; D call uncertain. Trimming took 3 bases from V and 2 from J, leaving 7 bases between them. The length of the CDR3 is 13 residues. Germline CDR1 reads DFQATT; CDR2 reads SNEGSKA (reference sequence). The CDR3 region has the DNA TGCAGTGCTAGTATCCTAAACACCGGGGAGCTGTTTTTT. The encoded protein is CSASILNTGELFF.

The CDR3 protein is CASSPPWGERIEQYF. CDR3 DNA sequence: TGTGCCAGCAGCCCGCCCTGGGGGGAAAGGATCGAGCAGTACTTC. V usage is TRBV7-4 and J usage is TRBJ2-7; weak D call: TRBD2 (6 bases). CDR1 and CDR2 from the germline V gene are SGHVT and SQSDAQ. The CDR3 contains 15 residues. V lost 5 bases to trimming and J lost 6 bases, with 20 bases between them. The complete variable domain, with remaining parts taken from reference TRBV7-4 and TRBJ2-7, reads GAGVSQSPRYKVAKRGRDVALRCDSISGHVTLYWYRQTLGQGSEVLTYSQSDAQRDKSGRPSGRFSAERPERSVSTLKIQRTEQGDSAVYLCASSPPWGERIEQYFGPGTRLTVT.

As concerns this clonotype: Being one base from a much bigger clone, this may be a read error. The chain joins TRBV7-2 to TRBJ2-7; a possible D gene is TRBD2 (5 bases). Trimming removed 0 bases at V and 5 bases at J, with 14 bases between. The germline V gene has CDR1 SGHTA and CDR2 FQGNSA. This CDR3 contains 15 residues. CDR3 nucleotide sequence: TGTGCCAGCAGCTTAGCTACCAGGAGCGGACACGAGCAGTACTTC. Translated: CASSLATRSGHEQYF. The entire variable domain, with the rest obtained from reference TRBV7-2 and TRBJ2-7, is as follows: GAGVSQSPSNKVTEKGKDVELRCDPISGHTALYWYRQSLGQGLEFLIYFQGNSAPDKSGLPSDRFSAERTGGSVSTLTIQRTQQEDSAVYLCASSLATRSGHEQYFGPGTRLTVT.

This clonotype was seen a handful of times. The rearrangement links TRBV7-6 to TRBJ2-3; 10 bases match TRBD1. The CDR3 sequence is 18 residues long. V shed 5 bases and J 4 bases; nucleotides not matched to a gene: 15. CDR1 is SGHVS, CDR2 FNYEAQ, per germline. The CDR3 protein is CASSITHPGQGFADTQYF. The CDR3 DNA is TGTGCCAGCAGCATAACCCATCCGGGACAGGGGTTTGCAGATACGCAGTATTTT.

Regarding this clonotype: Relative to the germline gene, one junction end is altered; a read error may explain this. The rearrangement joins TRBV7-2 to TRBJ2-1; the D gene is possibly TRBD1 (5 bases). Germline V gene sequence: CDR1 SGHTA, CDR2 FQGNSA. The CDR3 is 13 residues long. In nucleotides, the CDR3 is TGTGCCAGCAGCTTTGACAGTTACAATGAGTGGGTCTTC. Amino acid sequence: CASSFDSYNEWVF.

In this sample, this clonotype turned up many times. The DNA of the CDR3 is TGTGCCAGCAGAGCAACAGGGGGCGCCGGGCAGTACTTC. Translated, it gives CASRATGGAGQYF. The chain couples TRBV7-2 to TRBJ2-7; 9 nucleotides align to TRBD1. The germline V gene encodes CDR1 SGHTA and CDR2 FQGNSA. The CDR3 runs 13 residues. Germline trimming cut 6 bases from V and 9 bases from J; bases unmatched to any gene: 9. Filled out from reference TRBV7-2 and TRBJ2-7, the complete variable domain reads GAGVSQSPSNKVTEKGKDVELRCDPISGHTALYWYRQSLGQGLEFLIYFQGNSAPDKSGLPSDRFSAERTGGSVSTLTIQRTQQEDSAVYLCASRATGGAGQYFGPGTRLTVT.

The chain combines TRBV12-3 or TRBV12-4 with TRBJ1-3; D perhaps matches TRBD1 (5 bases). The CDR3 length is 16 residues. Between the trimmed V and J ends, which lost 6 bases and 0 bases, there was a span of 15 bases. In nucleotides, the CDR3 is TGTGCCAGCAGCCGGGGCAGGGCTAACTCTGGAAACACCATATATTTT. Encoded protein: CASSRGRANSGNTIYF.